This TCR beta chain comes out of a study of monozygotic twins with inflammatory bowel disease. General study findings and limits: The co-twins with IBD showed lower TCRbeta diversity (inverse Simpson) than their healthy siblings. Clonotypes shared with others were fewer in IBD patients than in healthy twins, especially with disease activity.

Each sample's cDNA came from eight separate reactions. From the 5' RACE reads, TCRdb lists one entry per CDR3 protein and no DNA. The ten top clones account for 7.5% to 8%, within a sample of some 200,000 distinct CDR3 sequences. This CDR3 has 14 residues. CDR1 and CDR2 from the germline V gene are SNHLY and FYNNEI. Remarks on this clonotype: Its target is unknown.

The J gene is TRBJ1-5, the V gene TRBV2; lacking DNA, the TRBD1 call made by TCRdb goes unchecked. This clonotype originated in a human donor with ulcerative colitis or Crohn's disease, or a healthy co-twin of an affected twin (not recorded which). Sequenced input: blood. The CDR3 reads CASSGGQGNQPQHF.